The source of this T cell receptor beta chain is a study of cytomegalovirus exposure and HLA in healthy donors. Comments on this clone: Its antigen is unknown.

This PCR relied on a set of 60 Vbeta primers and 13 Jbeta primers. Using immunoSEQ multiplex PCR, the repertoire was profiled, and TCRdb retains in-frame clones only, with some absent. The table lists fewer than 300,000 clones, over 70% of them singletons. Findings and limits, study-wide: Follow-up analysis later connected one missense variant in DCLRE1C with trimming of TCR beta V- and J-genes. A likely sequencing artifact accounted for one observed cluster of highly shared sequence variants. Common viral pathogens seemed to be connected with several of the most significant clusters, according to a later analysis. Some V segments (TRBV6-2 and TRBV6-3 among them) were excluded as indistinguishable.

V was shortened by 4 bases and J by 1 base, with 7 bases between the two germline ends. The CDR3 totals 13 residues. CDR1 is ENHRY, CDR2 SYGVKD, per germline. The chain uses TRBV10-3 and TRBJ2-5, with unresolved D. The sample was PBMCs. This clonotype was sampled from a girl aged 2 to 9 in good health and CMV-seronegative. CDR3 coding DNA: TGTGCCATCAGTGTACAGATCCAAGAGACCCAGTACTTC. It specifies CAISVQIQETQYF.